This T cell receptor beta chain derives from a study of blood T cell repertoires in COVID-19. Study details: The cDNA or gDNA used as material had been derived from T cells, B-cell-depleted T cells, or PBMCs.

Only in-frame clones appear in the TCRdb table, and some are missing; sequencing was by immunoSEQ multiplex PCR. The sample contains over 250,000 clones, roughly 90% of which appear only once. The CDR3 totals 15 residues. V was pared by 3 bases and J by 0 bases, with 3 bases of the junction left unmatched. The germline V gene encodes CDR1 SGHRS and CDR2 YFSETQ. This clonotype originated in a woman under 40 with COVID-19, enrolled during active disease. The specimen sequenced was peripheral blood. J is TRBJ1-2 and V is TRBV5-1, with TRBD1 identical over 9 bases. The chain's CDR3 is CASSSGTGTNYGYTF. The CDR3 DNA reads as TGCGCCAGCAGCTCCGGGACAGGGACTAACTATGGCTACACCTTC.